This TCR beta chain was documented in a study of blood T cell repertoires in COVID-19. Overall study context: Material from acute and convalescent COVID-19 was sourced from the United States, Italy and Spain. Sample material is recorded as cDNA or gDNA derived from T cells, B-cell-depleted T cells, or PBMCs.

Original handling: From reference gene primer amplification, estimates of nucleated cell counts were derived. The method was immunoSEQ multiplex PCR; TCRdb's version includes in-frame clones alone and lacks a portion of them. V and J calls and clone size follow that table, whereas D and trimming were derived from the DNA. The repertoire consists of about 150,000 clones, with around 80% occurring once and the leading ten covering roughly 9.8%. Germline V gene sequence: CDR1 SGHRS, CDR2 YFSETQ. There are 15 residues in the CDR3. V was pared by 4 bases and J by 5 bases, with 9 bases of the junction left unmatched.

The chain recombines TRBV5-1 with TRBJ2-5, with 9 bases matching TRBD2. The sequence was obtained from a woman in her forties or fifties with acute or convalescent COVID-19. The sequenced material came from peripheral blood. As DNA, the CDR3 is TGCGCCAGCAGCGTTATTGCGGGAGGGCCTGAGACCCAGTACTTC. Its translation: CASSVIAGGPETQYF.